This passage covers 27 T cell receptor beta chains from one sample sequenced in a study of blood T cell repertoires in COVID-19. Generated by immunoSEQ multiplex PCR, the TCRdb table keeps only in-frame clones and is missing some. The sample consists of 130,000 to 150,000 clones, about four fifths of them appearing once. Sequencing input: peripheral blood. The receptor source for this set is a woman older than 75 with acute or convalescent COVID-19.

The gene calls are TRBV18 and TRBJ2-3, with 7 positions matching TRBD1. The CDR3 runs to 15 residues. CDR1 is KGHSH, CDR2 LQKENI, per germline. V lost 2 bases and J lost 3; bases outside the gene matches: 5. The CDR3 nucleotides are TGTGCCAGCTCACCAGGACAGGCGAGGACAGATACGCAGTATTTT. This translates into CASSPGQARTDTQYF.

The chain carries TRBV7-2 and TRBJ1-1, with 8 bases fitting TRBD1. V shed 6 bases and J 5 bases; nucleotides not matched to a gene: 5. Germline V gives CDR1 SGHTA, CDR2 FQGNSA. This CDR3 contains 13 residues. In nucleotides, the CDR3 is TGTGCCAGCAGTCAGGGGGCATTTACTGAAGCTTTCTTT. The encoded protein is CASSQGAFTEAFF.

CDR3 sequence: CASSLWFSGDEKLFF. As DNA, the CDR3 is TGTGCCAGCAGCTTGTGGTTTTCAGGTGATGAAAAACTGTTTTTT. The V gene is TRBV11-2, the J gene TRBJ1-4; no definite D call. The CDR3 is 15 amino acids. V was clipped by 3 bases and J by 6 bases, with 14 bases between them. CDR1 and CDR2 from the germline V gene are SGHAT and FQNNGV.

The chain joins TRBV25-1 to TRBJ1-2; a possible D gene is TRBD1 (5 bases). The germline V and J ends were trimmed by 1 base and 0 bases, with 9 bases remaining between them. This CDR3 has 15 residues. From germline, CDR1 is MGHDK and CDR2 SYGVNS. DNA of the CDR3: TGTGCCAGCAGTGAATCGGAGGGGACTAACTATGGCTACACCTTC. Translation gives CASSESEGTNYGYTF.

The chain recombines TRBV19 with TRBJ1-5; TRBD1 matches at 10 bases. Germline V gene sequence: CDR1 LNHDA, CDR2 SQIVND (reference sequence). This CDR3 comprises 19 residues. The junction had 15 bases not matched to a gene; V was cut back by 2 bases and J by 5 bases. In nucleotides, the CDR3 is TGTGCCAGTAGTATATTGCGTGGAAGGGGACAGGGGTCCTATCAGCCCCAGCATTTT. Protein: CASSILRGRGQGSYQPQHF.

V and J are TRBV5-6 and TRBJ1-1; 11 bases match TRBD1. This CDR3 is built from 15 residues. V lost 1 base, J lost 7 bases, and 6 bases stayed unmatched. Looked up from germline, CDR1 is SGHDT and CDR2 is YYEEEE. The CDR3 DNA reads TGTGCCAGCAGCTTGTTCGTGGGACAGGGGGATGAAGCTTTCTTT. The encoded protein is CASSLFVGQGDEAFF.

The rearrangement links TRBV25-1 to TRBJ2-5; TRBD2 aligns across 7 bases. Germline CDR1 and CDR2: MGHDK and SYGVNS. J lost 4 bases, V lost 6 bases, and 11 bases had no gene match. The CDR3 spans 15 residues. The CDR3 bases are TGTGCCAGCAGCCGAAGTAGAGCGGGGCCAGAGACCCAGTACTTC. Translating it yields CASSRSRAGPETQYF.

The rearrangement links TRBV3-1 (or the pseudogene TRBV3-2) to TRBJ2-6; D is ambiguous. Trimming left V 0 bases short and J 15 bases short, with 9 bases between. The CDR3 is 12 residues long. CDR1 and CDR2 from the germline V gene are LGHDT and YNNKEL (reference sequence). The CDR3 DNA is TGTGCCAGCAGCCAAGAACGGCGAGGCCTGACTTTC. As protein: CASSQERRGLTF.

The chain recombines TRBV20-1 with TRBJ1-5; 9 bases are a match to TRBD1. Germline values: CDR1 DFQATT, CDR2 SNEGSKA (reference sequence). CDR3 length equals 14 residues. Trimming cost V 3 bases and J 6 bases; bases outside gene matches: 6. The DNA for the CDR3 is TGCAGTGCTAGTGGACAGGGGCCAGGTCAGCCCCAGCATTTT. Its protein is CSASGQGPGQPQHF.

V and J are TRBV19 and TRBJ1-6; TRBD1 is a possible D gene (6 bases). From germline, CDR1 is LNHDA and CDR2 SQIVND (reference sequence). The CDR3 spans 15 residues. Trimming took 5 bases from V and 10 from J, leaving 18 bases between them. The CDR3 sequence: CASSLGQGMGSPLHF. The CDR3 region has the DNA TGTGCCAGTAGTCTAGGGCAGGGGATGGGATCACCCCTCCACTTT.

The CDR3 DNA reads TGTGCCAGCTCACCAAATTCTATTAGCCTTACGAACACTGAAGCTTTCTTT. It translates to CASSPNSISLTNTEAFF. V usage is TRBV18 and J usage is TRBJ1-1; D ambiguous. The CDR3 length is 17 residues. The V gene lost 2 bases and the J gene lost 1 base, with 17 bases spanning the gap. Germline lookup yields CDR1 KGHSH and CDR2 LQKENI. The whole variable domain, filled in from reference TRBV18 and TRBJ1-1, reads NAGVMQNPRHLVRRRGQEARLRCSPMKGHSHVYWYRQLPEEGLKFMVYLQKENIIDESGMPKERFSAEFPKEGPSILRIQQVVRGDSAAYFCASSPNSISLTNTEAFFGQGTRLTVV.

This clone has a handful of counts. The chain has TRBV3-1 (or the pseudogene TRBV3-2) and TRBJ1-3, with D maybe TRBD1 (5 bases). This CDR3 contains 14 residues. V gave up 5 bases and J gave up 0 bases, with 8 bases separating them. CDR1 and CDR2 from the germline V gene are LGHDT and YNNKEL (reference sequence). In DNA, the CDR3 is TGTGCCAGCAGCAGAGACAGCTCTGGAAACACCATATATTTT. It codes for CASSRDSSGNTIYF.

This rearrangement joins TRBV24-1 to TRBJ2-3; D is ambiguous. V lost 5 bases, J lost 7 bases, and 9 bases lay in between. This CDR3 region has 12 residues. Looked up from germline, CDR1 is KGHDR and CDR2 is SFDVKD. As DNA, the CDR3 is TGTGCCACCAGTGGCAACGGTCATACGCAGTATTTT. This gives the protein CATSGNGHTQYF.

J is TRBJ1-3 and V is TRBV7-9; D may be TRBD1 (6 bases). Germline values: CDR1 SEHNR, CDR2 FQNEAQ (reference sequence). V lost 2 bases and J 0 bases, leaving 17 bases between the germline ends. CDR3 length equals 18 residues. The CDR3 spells CASSLSFPDRNSGNTIYF. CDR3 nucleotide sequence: TGTGCCAGCAGCTTATCCTTCCCAGACAGGAACTCTGGAAACACCATATATTTT.

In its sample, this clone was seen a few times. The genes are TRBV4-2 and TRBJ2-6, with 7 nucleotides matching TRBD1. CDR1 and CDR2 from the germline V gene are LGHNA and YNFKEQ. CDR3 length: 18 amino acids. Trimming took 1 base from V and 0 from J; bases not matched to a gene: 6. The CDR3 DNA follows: TGTGCCAGCAGCCAAGTCCGACAGGGAAACTCTGGGGCCAACGTCCTGACTTTC. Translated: CASSQVRQGNSGANVLTF.

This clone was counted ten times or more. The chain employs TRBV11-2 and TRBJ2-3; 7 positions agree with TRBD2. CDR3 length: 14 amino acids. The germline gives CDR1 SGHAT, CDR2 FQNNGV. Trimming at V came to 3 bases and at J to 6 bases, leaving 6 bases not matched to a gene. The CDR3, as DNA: TGTGCCAGCAGCTTGGGCGGGGGAAGGGATACGCAGTATTTT. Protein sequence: CASSLGGGRDTQYF.

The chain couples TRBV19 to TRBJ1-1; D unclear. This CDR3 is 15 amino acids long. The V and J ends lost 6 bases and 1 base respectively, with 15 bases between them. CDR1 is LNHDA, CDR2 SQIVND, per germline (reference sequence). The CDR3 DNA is TGTGCCAGTAGACCTACGCATTGGTCGAACACTGAAGCTTTCTTT. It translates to CASRPTHWSNTEAFF.

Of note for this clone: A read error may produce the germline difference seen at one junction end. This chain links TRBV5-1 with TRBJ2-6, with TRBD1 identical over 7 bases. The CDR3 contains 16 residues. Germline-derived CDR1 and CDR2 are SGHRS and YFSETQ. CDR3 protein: CVSSRGQEAGANVLTF. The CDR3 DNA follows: TGCGTCAGCAGCAGAGGACAGGAGGCTGGGGCCAACGTCCTGACTTTC.

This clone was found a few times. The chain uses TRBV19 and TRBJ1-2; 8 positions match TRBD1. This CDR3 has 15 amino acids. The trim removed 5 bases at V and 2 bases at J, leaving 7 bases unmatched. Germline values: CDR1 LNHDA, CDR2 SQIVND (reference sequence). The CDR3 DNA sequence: TGTGCCAGTAGTGGTGGACAGGGTTGGAACTATGGCTACACCTTC. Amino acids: CASSGGQGWNYGYTF.

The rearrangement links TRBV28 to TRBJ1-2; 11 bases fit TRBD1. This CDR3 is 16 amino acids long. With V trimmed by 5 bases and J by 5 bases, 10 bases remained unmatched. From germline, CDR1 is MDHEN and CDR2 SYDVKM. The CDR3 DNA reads TGTGCCAGCAGTCCTCCCGGACAGGGGGCGCGTTATGGCTACACCTTC. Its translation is CASSPPGQGARYGYTF.

CDR3 region: CATTRGDQPQHF. The DNA for the CDR3 is TGTGCCACCACCCGGGGAGATCAGCCCCAGCATTTT. The V call is TRBV15, the J call TRBJ1-5; D not certain. CDR1 LNHNV and CDR2 YYDKDF come from the germline V gene (reference sequence). The CDR3 is 12 residues long. The V gene lost 7 bases and the J gene lost 5 bases, with 9 bases spanning the gap.

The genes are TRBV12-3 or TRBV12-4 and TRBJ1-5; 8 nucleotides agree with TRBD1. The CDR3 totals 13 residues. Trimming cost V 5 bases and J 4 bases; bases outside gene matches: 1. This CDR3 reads CASSQGANQPQHF. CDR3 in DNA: TGTGCCAGCAGTCAGGGGGCAAATCAGCCCCAGCATTTT.

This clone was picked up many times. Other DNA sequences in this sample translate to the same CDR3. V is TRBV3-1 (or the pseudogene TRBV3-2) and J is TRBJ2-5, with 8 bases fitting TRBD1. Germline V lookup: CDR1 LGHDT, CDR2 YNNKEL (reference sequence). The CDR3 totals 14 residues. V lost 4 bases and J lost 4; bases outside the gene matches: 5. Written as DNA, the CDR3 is TGTGCCAGCAGCCTCGGACAGGGAAGAGAGACCCAGTACTTC. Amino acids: CASSLGQGRETQYF.

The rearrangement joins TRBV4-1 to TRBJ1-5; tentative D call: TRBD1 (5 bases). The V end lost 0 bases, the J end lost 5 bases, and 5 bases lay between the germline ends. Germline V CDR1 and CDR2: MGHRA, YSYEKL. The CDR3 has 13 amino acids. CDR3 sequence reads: CASSQEQDQPQHF. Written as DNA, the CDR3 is TGCGCCAGCAGCCAAGAACAGGATCAGCCCCAGCATTTT.

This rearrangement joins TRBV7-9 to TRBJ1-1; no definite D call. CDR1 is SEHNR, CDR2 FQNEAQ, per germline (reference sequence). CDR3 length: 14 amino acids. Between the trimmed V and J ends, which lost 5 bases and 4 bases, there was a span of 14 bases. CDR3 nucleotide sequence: TGTGCCAGCAGCCCCGGGGAGGTGGGCACTGAAGCTTTCTTT. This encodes CASSPGEVGTEAFF.

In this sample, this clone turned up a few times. Here the CDR3 DNA reads TGCGCCAGCAGCCAAGAGGCGAGCGGGGGGGCGCTATTGGAGACCCAGTACTTC. Translated: CASSQEASGGALLETQYF. The chain has TRBV4-1 and TRBJ2-5; 10 nucleotides line up with TRBD2. Germline V CDR1 and CDR2: MGHRA, YSYEKL. CDR3 length equals 18 residues. V lost 0 bases and J lost 5; bases outside the gene matches: 12.

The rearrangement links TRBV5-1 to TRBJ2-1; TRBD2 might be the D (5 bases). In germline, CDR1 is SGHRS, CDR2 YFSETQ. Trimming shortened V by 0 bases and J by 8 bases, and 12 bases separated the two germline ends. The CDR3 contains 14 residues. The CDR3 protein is CASSLGIGSDEQFF. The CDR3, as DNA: TGCGCCAGCAGCTTGGGAATAGGTAGCGATGAGCAGTTCTTC.